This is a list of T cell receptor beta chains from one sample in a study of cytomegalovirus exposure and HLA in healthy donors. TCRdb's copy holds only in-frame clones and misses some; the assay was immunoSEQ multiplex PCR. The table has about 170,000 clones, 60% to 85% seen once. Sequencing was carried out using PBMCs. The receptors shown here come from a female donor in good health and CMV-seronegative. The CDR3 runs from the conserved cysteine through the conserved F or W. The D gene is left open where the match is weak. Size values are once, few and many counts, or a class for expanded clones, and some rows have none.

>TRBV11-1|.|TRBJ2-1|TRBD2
CASSHTVGLNNEQFF
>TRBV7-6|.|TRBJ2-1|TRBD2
CASSRDSGRYPYNEQFF
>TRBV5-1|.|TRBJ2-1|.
CASSEQELGPYYNEQFF
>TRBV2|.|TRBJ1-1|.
CASRTERNTEAFF
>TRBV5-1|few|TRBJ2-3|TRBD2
CASSLAGGSTVAGGPDTQYF
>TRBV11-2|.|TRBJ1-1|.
CASSLVGDTPIFF
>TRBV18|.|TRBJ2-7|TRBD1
CASSRGQGVYEQYF
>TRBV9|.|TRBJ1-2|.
CASSVHEDSLYGYTF
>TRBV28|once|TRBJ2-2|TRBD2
CASSSGTSGSHGELFF
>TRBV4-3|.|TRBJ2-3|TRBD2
CASSQEPSGGGDTQYF
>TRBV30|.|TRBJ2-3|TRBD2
CAYRLAGGTDTQYF